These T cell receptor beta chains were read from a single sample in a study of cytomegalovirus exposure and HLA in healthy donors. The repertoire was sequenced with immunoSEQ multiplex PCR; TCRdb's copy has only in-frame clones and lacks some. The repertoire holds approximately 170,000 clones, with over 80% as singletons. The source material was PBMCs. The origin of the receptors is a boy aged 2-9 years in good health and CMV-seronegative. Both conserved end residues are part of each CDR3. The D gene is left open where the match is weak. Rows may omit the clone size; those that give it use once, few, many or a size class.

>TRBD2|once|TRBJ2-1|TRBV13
TGTGCCAGCAGCTCCTTAGCGGGAGTGGGGAATGAGCAGTTCTTC
CASSSLAGVGNEQFF
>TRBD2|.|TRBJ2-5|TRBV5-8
TGTGCCAGCAGCGACGGGAGGACTAGCGGGAGGGAGACCCAGTACTTC
CASSDGRTSGRETQYF
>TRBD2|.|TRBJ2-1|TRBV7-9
TGTGCCAGCAGCTTAACTAGCGGGGGCGAAACCTACAATGAGCAGTTCTTC
CASSLTSGGETYNEQFF
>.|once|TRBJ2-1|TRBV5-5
TGTGCCAGCAGCTCCCAGGGCAATGAGCAGTTCTTC
CASSSQGNEQFF
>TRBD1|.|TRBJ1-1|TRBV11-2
TGTGCCAGCTCCAGGGGGGCCGGGCCCTTAATCACTGAAGCTTTCTTT
CASSRGAGPLITEAFF
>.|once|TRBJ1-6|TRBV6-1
TGTGCCAGCAATCTCCGAAGGACAGAGAATTCACCCCTCCACTTT
CASNLRRTENSPLHF
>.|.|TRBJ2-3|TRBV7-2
TGTGCCAGCAGTCTCCGGGAGCCCAGCACAGATACGCAGTATTTT
CASSLREPSTDTQYF
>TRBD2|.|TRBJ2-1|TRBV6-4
TGTGCCAGCAGTGACCAACTTGGCGGGGGGCCTAATGAGCAGTTCTTC
CASSDQLGGGPNEQFF
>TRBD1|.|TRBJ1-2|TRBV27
TGTGCCAGCAGTTTAAGACAGGGTGGGCATGGCTACACCTTC
CASSLRQGGHGYTF
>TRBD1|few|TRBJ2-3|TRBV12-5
TGTGCTAGTGGTGGGGACAGGGGGCTTATAGATACGCAGTATTTT
CASGGDRGLIDTQYF
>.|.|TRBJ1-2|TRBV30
TGTGCCTGGACCTTCACGAGGCCAATCCGTCCCGACTCTAACTATGGCTACACCTTC
CAWTFTRPIRPDSNYGYTF
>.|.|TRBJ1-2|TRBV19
TGTGCCAGTAGCAGGGAAGGGGGTCCCAACTTCTATGGCTACACCTTC
CASSREGGPNFYGYTF
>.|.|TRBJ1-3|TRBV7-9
TGTGCCAGCACCCCAGGGGTGGGTGGAAACACCATATATTTT
CASTPGVGGNTIYF
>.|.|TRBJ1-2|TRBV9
TGTGCCAGCAGCGTAGTGGAGACAGGCGGGGGCTACACCTTC
CASSVVETGGGYTF
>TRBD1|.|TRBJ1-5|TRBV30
TGTGCCTGGAGCTCCGGGACAGGGAATCAGCCCCAGCATTTT
CAWSSGTGNQPQHF
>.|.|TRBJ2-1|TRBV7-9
TGTGCCAGCATCCCGGACAGCTACAATGAGCAGTTCTTC
CASIPDSYNEQFF
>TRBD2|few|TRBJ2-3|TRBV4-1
TGCGCCAGCAGCCAAGATGCCGGACTAGCGGGAGGCGGCACAGATACGCAGTATTTT
CASSQDAGLAGGGTDTQYF
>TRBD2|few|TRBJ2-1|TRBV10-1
TGCGCCAGCACCACTCCACCGGGACTAGCGGACTACAATGAGCAGTTCTTC
CASTTPPGLADYNEQFF
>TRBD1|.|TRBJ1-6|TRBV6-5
TGTGCCAGCAGTCAATGGGACAGGGATAATTCACCCCTCCACTTT
CASSQWDRDNSPLHF
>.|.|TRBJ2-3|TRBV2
TGTGCCAGCAGTGAGCTAGGCAGCACAGATACGCAGTATTTT
CASSELGSTDTQYF
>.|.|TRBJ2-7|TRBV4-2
TGTGCCAGCAGCCAAGACCCCGTAGGGACAATCGCTGGTTACGAGCAGTACTTC
CASSQDPVGTIAGYEQYF
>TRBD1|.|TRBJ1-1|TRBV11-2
TGTGCCAGCAGCCCCGGCGTTCGACAGGGGGCTGGAACTGAAGCTTTCTTT
CASSPGVRQGAGTEAFF
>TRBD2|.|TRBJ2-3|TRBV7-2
TGTGCCAGCAGCCTTAGCGGGTGGAGCACAGATACGCAGTATTTT
CASSLSGWSTDTQYF
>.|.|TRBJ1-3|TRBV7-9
TGTGCCAGCAGCTTAGTCCAGGGAGGTGGAAACACCATATATTTT
CASSLVQGGGNTIYF
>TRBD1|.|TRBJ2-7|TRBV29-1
TGCAGCGGCTGGACAGGGGACTCCTACGAGCAGTACTTC
CSGWTGDSYEQYF
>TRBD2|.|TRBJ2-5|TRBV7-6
TGTGCCAGCAGCTCCATCGGGGGGTACCAAGAGACCCAGTACTTC
CASSSIGGYQETQYF
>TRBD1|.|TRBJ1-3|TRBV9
TGTGCCAGCAGCGCTACATCGGGACAGGGCGGAAACACCATATATTTT
CASSATSGQGGNTIYF
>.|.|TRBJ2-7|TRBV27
TGTGCCAGCAGTTTGCCGGGCTCCTACGAGCAGTACTTC
CASSLPGSYEQYF
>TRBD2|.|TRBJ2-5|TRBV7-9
TGTTCCAGCAGCTTTGGACTAGAAGAGACCCAGTACTTC
CSSSFGLEETQYF
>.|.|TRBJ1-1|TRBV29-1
TGCAGCGTTGGTTCCCCGTCTGAAGCTTTCTTT
CSVGSPSEAFF
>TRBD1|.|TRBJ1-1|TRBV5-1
TGCGCCAGCAGCTTGGCGACAGGGCTCGCCACTGAAGCTTTCTTT
CASSLATGLATEAFF
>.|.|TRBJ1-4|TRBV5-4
TGTGCCAGCAGCCCGACTTCAGCCGCGAATGAAAAACTGTTTTTT
CASSPTSAANEKLFF
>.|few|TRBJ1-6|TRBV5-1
TGCGCCAGCAGCTTGTTTTCGGATTCACCCCTCCACTTT
CASSLFSDSPLHF
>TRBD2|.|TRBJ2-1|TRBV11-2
TGTGCCAGCAGCTTTCCGGGACTAGCGGGGCCCAATGAGCAGTTCTTC
CASSFPGLAGPNEQFF
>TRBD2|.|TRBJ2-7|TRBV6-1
TGTGCCAGCAGTGAAGCGGGAGGGTTGGGCGAGCAGTACTTC
CASSEAGGLGEQYF
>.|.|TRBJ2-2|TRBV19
TGTGCCAGTAGTATCGGACCCAGGGTCACCGGGGAGCTGTTTTTT
CASSIGPRVTGELFF
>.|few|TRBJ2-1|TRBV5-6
TGTGCCAGCAGCGAGGTGAGTGAGGACAATGAGCAGTTCTTC
CASSEVSEDNEQFF
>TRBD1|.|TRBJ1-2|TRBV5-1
TGCGCCAGCAGCAGGGACAGGGGGCTAAGAGATGGCTACACCTTC
CASSRDRGLRDGYTF
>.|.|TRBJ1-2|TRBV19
TGTGCCAGTAGTTCCCCGTCGGGGGGCGAGAACTATGGCTACACCTTC
CASSSPSGGENYGYTF
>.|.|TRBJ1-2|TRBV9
TGTGCCAGCAGCGTAGCCGGGAGTAACTATGGCTACACCTTC
CASSVAGSNYGYTF
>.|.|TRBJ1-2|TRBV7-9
TGTGCCAGCAGTCCCCACGCGGGCGGAATGGACTATGGCTACACCTTC
CASSPHAGGMDYGYTF
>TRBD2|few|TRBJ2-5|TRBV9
TGTGCCAGCAGCGTACTAGCGGGAGGCTGGCTTCCAGAGACCCAGTACTTC
CASSVLAGGWLPETQYF
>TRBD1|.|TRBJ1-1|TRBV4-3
TGCGCCAGCAGCCAAGTGGGGACAGGGAACACTGAAGCTTTCTTT
CASSQVGTGNTEAFF
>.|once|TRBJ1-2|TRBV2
TGTGCCAGCAGTGTGGAGTGGGGGGTCTATGGCTACACCTTC
CASSVEWGVYGYTF
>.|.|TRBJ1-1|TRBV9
TGTGCCAGCACGAGGGGGGGGCAGGTTAAAATTGAAGCTTTCTTT
CASTRGGQVKIEAFF
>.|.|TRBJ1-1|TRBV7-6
TGTGCCAGCAGCTTAGTCTCTTTCGTGAGGGGTTGGGGGGTGACCACTGAAGCTTTCTTT
CASSLVSFVRGWGVTTEAFF